The rows below give T cell receptor beta chains drawn from one sample of a study of prognosis after radiotherapy for stage I lung cancer. MiXCR, run by TCRdb on the multiplex PCR reads, gives a single entry per CDR3 protein. The sample carries around 21,000 distinct CDR3 sequences, roughly 53% recorded once. Source: PBMCs, taken before or after stereotactic body radiation therapy (not recorded which). The receptor source for this set is a donor of 50 years or more with non-small cell lung cancer. The CDR3 runs from the conserved cysteine through the conserved F or W. D genes are given only for firm matches. For some rows the clone size is stated as once, few or many, or as a class when expanded; others skip it.

cdr3_length: 18; clone_size: many; j_call: TRBJ2-2; d_call: TRBD2; v_call: TRBV7-9; cdr3_nt: TGTGCCAGCAGCCCTCGCATCGTCCCGGGACTAATCACCGGGGAGCTGTTTTTT; cdr3_aa: CASSPRIVPGLITGELFF
cdr3_length: 15; clone_size: many; j_call: TRBJ1-1; d_call: NA; v_call: TRBV7-2; cdr3_nt: TGTGCCAGCAGCTTAGGGCGGGGTCTTAACACTGAAGCTTTCTTT; cdr3_aa: CASSLGRGLNTEAFF
cdr3_length: 15; clone_size: NA; j_call: TRBJ1-1; d_call: TRBD1; v_call: TRBV6-5; cdr3_nt: TGTGCCAGCAGTTACTCGAGAGGGGGCCGGACTGAAGCTTTCTTT; cdr3_aa: CASSYSRGGRTEAFF
cdr3_length: 15; clone_size: NA; j_call: TRBJ2-7; d_call: NA; v_call: TRBV11-2; cdr3_nt: TGTGCCAGCAGCTTAGAAGAGTTGTCGCCCTACGAGCAGTACTTC; cdr3_aa: CASSLEELSPYEQYF
cdr3_length: 11; clone_size: once; j_call: TRBJ1-2; d_call: NA; v_call: TRBV12-3/TRBV12-4; cdr3_nt: TGTGCCAGCAGTGGTGGGTTTGGCTACACCTTC; cdr3_aa: CASSGGFGYTF
cdr3_length: 16; clone_size: many; j_call: TRBJ2-7; d_call: TRBD1; v_call: TRBV6-5; cdr3_nt: TGTGCCAGCAGTTACTCGCTCTCTCAGGGGGCCTACGAGCAGTACTTC; cdr3_aa: CASSYSLSQGAYEQYF
cdr3_length: 15; clone_size: NA; j_call: TRBJ2-5; d_call: NA; v_call: TRBV20-1; cdr3_nt: TGCAGTGCTAGTTCGGGCAGGGGATGGCAAGATACTCAGTACTTC; cdr3_aa: CSASSGRGWQDTQYF
cdr3_length: 15; clone_size: NA; j_call: TRBJ1-2; d_call: TRBD1; v_call: TRBV11-2; cdr3_nt: TGTGCCAGCAGCACCCTAGGACAGGGGGCCTATGGCTACACCTTC; cdr3_aa: CASSTLGQGAYGYTF
cdr3_length: 15; clone_size: NA; j_call: TRBJ2-7; d_call: NA; v_call: TRBV7-2; cdr3_nt: TGTGCCAGCAGCCCCGAGGGGGGTGGTGCATCCGAGCAGTACTTC; cdr3_aa: CASSPEGGGASEQYF
cdr3_length: 10; clone_size: NA; j_call: TRBJ2-7; d_call: NA; v_call: TRBV12-5; cdr3_nt: TGTGCTAGTGGTTTGGTGAGGAGACACTTC; cdr3_aa: CASGLVRRHF
cdr3_length: 15; clone_size: NA; j_call: TRBJ1-6; d_call: TRBD1; v_call: TRBV28; cdr3_nt: TGTGCCAGCAGTTTCCTAGGGGACAGGGGTTCACCCCTCCACTTT; cdr3_aa: CASSFLGDRGSPLHF
cdr3_length: 13; clone_size: NA; j_call: TRBJ2-2; d_call: NA; v_call: TRBV6-4; cdr3_nt: TGTGCCAGCAGTGACACAAACACCGGGGAGCTGTTTTTT; cdr3_aa: CASSDTNTGELFF
cdr3_length: 15; clone_size: NA; j_call: TRBJ1-2; d_call: TRBD1; v_call: TRBV27; cdr3_nt: TGTGCCAGCAGGGAGCAGGGACAGCCTAACTATGGCTACACCTTC; cdr3_aa: CASREQGQPNYGYTF
cdr3_length: 15; clone_size: NA; j_call: TRBJ1-5; d_call: NA; v_call: TRBV12-3/TRBV12-4; cdr3_nt: TGTGCCAGCAGTTTATCGGGAAGGATTGGTCAGCCCCAGCATTTT; cdr3_aa: CASSLSGRIGQPQHF
cdr3_length: 16; clone_size: few; j_call: TRBJ2-4; d_call: NA; v_call: TRBV28; cdr3_nt: TGTGCCAGCAGTTTCATAGGGGGGGGAGCCAAAAACATTCAGTACTTC; cdr3_aa: CASSFIGGGAKNIQYF
cdr3_length: 17; clone_size: many; j_call: TRBJ2-2; d_call: TRBD2; v_call: TRBV10-2; cdr3_nt: TGCGCCAGCAGAATGGGACTAGCGGGACCGAACACCGGGGAGCTGTTTTTT; cdr3_aa: CASRMGLAGPNTGELFF
cdr3_length: 17; clone_size: NA; j_call: TRBJ2-2; d_call: TRBD1; v_call: TRBV6-2/TRBV6-3; cdr3_nt: TGTGCCAGCCTACCCGTTGAGGGGGCCTCGAACACCGGGGAGCTGTTTTTT; cdr3_aa: CASLPVEGASNTGELFF
cdr3_length: 15; clone_size: NA; j_call: TRBJ2-2; d_call: TRBD2; v_call: TRBV6-4; cdr3_nt: TGTGCCAGCAGAAATAGCGGGAGGAAGACCGGGGAGCTGTTTTTT; cdr3_aa: CASRNSGRKTGELFF
cdr3_length: 15; clone_size: NA; j_call: TRBJ2-7; d_call: NA; v_call: TRBV15; cdr3_nt: TGTGCCACCAGCAGCCAGGAGGGGCTCTCGGTCGAGCAGTACTTC; cdr3_aa: CATSSQEGLSVEQYF
cdr3_length: 14; clone_size: NA; j_call: TRBJ2-3; d_call: NA; v_call: TRBV24-1; cdr3_nt: TGTGCCACCAGTGATTTTCTAGGAGCAGATACGCAGTATTTT; cdr3_aa: CATSDFLGADTQYF
cdr3_length: 15; clone_size: many; j_call: TRBJ2-2; d_call: TRBD2; v_call: TRBV5-6; cdr3_nt: TGTGCCAGCAACGATAGCGGGGGGAACACCGGGGAGCTGTTTTTT; cdr3_aa: CASNDSGGNTGELFF
cdr3_length: 15; clone_size: many; j_call: TRBJ2-7; d_call: NA; v_call: TRBV27; cdr3_nt: TGTGCCAGCAGTTTAGGAGCGGGTCCATTCTACGAGCAGTACTTC; cdr3_aa: CASSLGAGPFYEQYF
cdr3_length: 15; clone_size: NA; j_call: TRBJ1-1; d_call: TRBD1; v_call: TRBV12-3/TRBV12-4; cdr3_nt: TGTGCCAGCAGGCCGGGACAGGGTAGGAACACTGAAGCTTTCTTT; cdr3_aa: CASRPGQGRNTEAFF
cdr3_length: 16; clone_size: NA; j_call: TRBJ1-1; d_call: TRBD1; v_call: TRBV6-1; cdr3_nt: TGTGCCAGCAGTGACCGGGACAGGAGAATGAACACTGAAGCTTTCTTT; cdr3_aa: CASSDRDRRMNTEAFF
cdr3_length: 15; clone_size: NA; j_call: TRBJ2-7; d_call: TRBD2; v_call: TRBV20-1; cdr3_nt: TGCAGTGCTAGCGAACTAGCGTTAGGTCACTACGAGCAGTACTTC; cdr3_aa: CSASELALGHYEQYF
cdr3_length: 14; clone_size: medium-sized; j_call: TRBJ1-5; d_call: TRBD1; v_call: TRBV30; cdr3_nt: TGTGCCTGGACCTCAGGGGGCGCGGGTCAGCCCCAGCATTTT; cdr3_aa: CAWTSGGAGQPQHF
cdr3_length: 13; clone_size: many; j_call: TRBJ2-7; d_call: NA; v_call: TRBV11-2; cdr3_nt: TGTGCCAGCAGCAAGGGGTGGGAGTACGAGCAGTACTTC; cdr3_aa: CASSKGWEYEQYF
cdr3_length: 15; clone_size: many; j_call: TRBJ1-1; d_call: NA; v_call: TRBV5-8; cdr3_nt: TGTGCCAGCAGCATAGGACAACTCATGAACACTGAAGCTTTCTTT; cdr3_aa: CASSIGQLMNTEAFF